This TCR beta chain comes out of a study of T cells in Graves' hyperthyroidism and ophthalmopathy. Looking at the study overall: At the time of initial diagnosis and before any treatment, peripheral blood was collected.

Using RNA transcripts as the source, TCR beta CDR3 regions were amplified. Researchers ran a first-round RT-PCR on the TCR CDR3 using the HTBI primer set. MiXCR was run by TCRdb on the multiplex PCR reads, yielding one entry per CDR3 protein. The top ten clones hold 33% of a sample with 250,000 to 350,000 distinct CDR3 sequences, approximately 15% of them seen once. This clonotype was seen ten or more times. Its antigen remains unknown. J gave up 4 bases and V 2 bases, and 3 bases lay outside the gene matches. The germline V gene has CDR1 SGHVS and CDR2 FQNEAQ. The CDR3 loop spans 15 amino acids. The study based diagnoses on clinical symptoms, serum thyroxine and TRAb, thyroid ultrasound and orbital computed tomography. Study-wide results and caveats: Most clonotypes expanded in thyroid above 0.001 were likewise present in blood. A model built on 13 V-J features separated ophthalmopathy from stable hyperthyroidism.

The chain combines TRBV7-8 with TRBJ2-3; 10 bases agree with TRBD2. Sequencing was done on a sample of blood. This sequence originates from a man aged 25-45 years with Graves' hyperthyroidism. The CDR3 DNA is TGTGCCAGCAGCTTACTAGCGGGAGTGGCAGATACGCAGTATTTT. The encoded protein is CASSLLAGVADTQYF.